These T cell receptor beta chains were read from a single sample in a study of blood T cell repertoires in COVID-19. Repertoires were generated with immunoSEQ multiplex PCR, while TCRdb's copy carries only in-frame clones and drops some. The sample includes about 240,000 clones, approximately 90% of them seen just once. The sample taken for sequencing was peripheral blood. The receptors derive from a man in his sixties who had recovered from COVID-19. The CDR3 runs from the conserved cysteine through the conserved F or W. The D gene is left open where the match is weak. Rows may omit the clone size; those that give it use once, few, many or a size class.

v_call: TRBV24-1; d_call: TRBD1; j_call: TRBJ2-3; clone_size: once; cdr3_nt: TGTGCCACCAGCGATCCTGGGACAGGGGGATCATCAGATACGCAGTATTTT; cdr3_aa: CATSDPGTGGSSDTQYF
v_call: TRBV10-2; d_call: NA; j_call: TRBJ1-3; clone_size: NA; cdr3_nt: TGCGCCAGCCGATCCTCCGGGGGCTCTGGAAACACCATATATTTT; cdr3_aa: CASRSSGGSGNTIYF
v_call: TRBV10-3; d_call: NA; j_call: TRBJ1-2; clone_size: NA; cdr3_nt: TGTGCCATCAGTGACAAGGGGCGAACTAACTATGGCTACACCTTC; cdr3_aa: CAISDKGRTNYGYTF
v_call: TRBV6-1; d_call: NA; j_call: TRBJ1-2; clone_size: NA; cdr3_nt: TGTGCCAGCAGTGAAACCATCACAGTCACCAACTATGGCTACACCTTC; cdr3_aa: CASSETITVTNYGYTF
v_call: TRBV29-1; d_call: TRBD1; j_call: TRBJ2-3; clone_size: NA; cdr3_nt: TGCAGCGTTGACAGGGGGCAGGGTACGCAGTATTTT; cdr3_aa: CSVDRGQGTQYF
v_call: TRBV4-1; d_call: TRBD2; j_call: TRBJ2-7; clone_size: NA; cdr3_nt: TGCGCCAGCAGCCACGGACGGGGGGGAATCTACGAGCAGTACTTC; cdr3_aa: CASSHGRGGIYEQYF
v_call: TRBV5-1; d_call: NA; j_call: TRBJ2-7; clone_size: once; cdr3_nt: TGCGCCAGCAGCTGGTCTATTTGGTCCTACGAGCAGTACTTC; cdr3_aa: CASSWSIWSYEQYF
v_call: TRBV18; d_call: NA; j_call: TRBJ1-2; clone_size: NA; cdr3_nt: TGTGCCAGCTCAGGGGAGACGGCTCCACCTTACTATGGCTACACCTTC; cdr3_aa: CASSGETAPPYYGYTF
v_call: TRBV4-2; d_call: NA; j_call: TRBJ1-3; clone_size: NA; cdr3_nt: TGTGCCAGCAGCCAAGAATTGGAGTTGGCAGGAAACACCATATATTTT; cdr3_aa: CASSQELELAGNTIYF
v_call: TRBV5-4; d_call: NA; j_call: TRBJ2-1; clone_size: NA; cdr3_nt: TGTGCCAGCAGCTTGGGACTGCCCCCCGGTGAGCAGTTCTTC; cdr3_aa: CASSLGLPPGEQFF
v_call: TRBV10-3; d_call: TRBD1; j_call: TRBJ1-5; clone_size: NA; cdr3_nt: TGTGCCATCAGTGAGGGGACAGCGCATCAGCCCCAGCATTTT; cdr3_aa: CAISEGTAHQPQHF
v_call: TRBV7-6; d_call: TRBD1; j_call: TRBJ1-6; clone_size: NA; cdr3_nt: TGTGCCAGCAGCTCCCAGACAGGGGGGATTTCACCCCTCCACTTT; cdr3_aa: CASSSQTGGISPLHF
v_call: TRBV9; d_call: NA; j_call: TRBJ1-2; clone_size: NA; cdr3_nt: TGTGCCAGCAGCGCAACCGGACAGCACTATGGCTACACCTTC; cdr3_aa: CASSATGQHYGYTF
v_call: TRBV9; d_call: NA; j_call: TRBJ1-5; clone_size: NA; cdr3_nt: TGTGCCAGCAGCGTAAACAGCCAGGGCAATCAGCCCCAGCATTTT; cdr3_aa: CASSVNSQGNQPQHF
v_call: TRBV10-3; d_call: TRBD1; j_call: TRBJ1-5; clone_size: once; cdr3_nt: TGTGCCATCAGTGAAAACGGACAGGGCGGGAAGCCCCAGCATTTT; cdr3_aa: CAISENGQGGKPQHF
v_call: TRBV2; d_call: TRBD2; j_call: TRBJ2-3; clone_size: once; cdr3_nt: TGTGCCAGCAGTGAGCTAGCGGGGGGGTCTAGCACAGATACGCAGTATTTT; cdr3_aa: CASSELAGGSSTDTQYF
v_call: TRBV7-2; d_call: TRBD1; j_call: TRBJ1-5; clone_size: once; cdr3_nt: TGTGCCAGCAGCTTCGGACAGGCAGGGCAGCCCCAGCATTTT; cdr3_aa: CASSFGQAGQPQHF
v_call: TRBV5-6; d_call: NA; j_call: TRBJ1-6; clone_size: NA; cdr3_nt: TGTGCCAGCAGCCGTGGATGGGGGGGCTCCTATAATTCACCCCTCCACTTT; cdr3_aa: CASSRGWGGSYNSPLHF
v_call: TRBV2; d_call: TRBD1; j_call: TRBJ1-5; clone_size: once; cdr3_nt: TGTGCCGCAGGAGGGGCAGGGGGAACTCAGCCCCAGCATTTT; cdr3_aa: CAAGGAGGTQPQHF
v_call: TRBV2; d_call: NA; j_call: TRBJ2-2; clone_size: NA; cdr3_nt: TGTGCCAGCAGATGGCTAGTCGGCGGGGAGCTGTTTTTT; cdr3_aa: CASRWLVGGELFF